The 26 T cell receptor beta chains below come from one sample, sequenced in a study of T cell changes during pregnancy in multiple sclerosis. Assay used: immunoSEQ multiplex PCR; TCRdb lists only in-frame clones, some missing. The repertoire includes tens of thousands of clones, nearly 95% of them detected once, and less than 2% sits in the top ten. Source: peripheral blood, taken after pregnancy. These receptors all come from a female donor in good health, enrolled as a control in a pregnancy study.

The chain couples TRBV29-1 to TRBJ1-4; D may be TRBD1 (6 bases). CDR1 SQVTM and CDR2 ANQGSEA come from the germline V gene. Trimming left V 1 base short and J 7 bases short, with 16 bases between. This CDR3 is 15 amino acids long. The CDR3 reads CSVEGGPGVSEKLFF. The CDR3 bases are TGCAGCGTTGAAGGCGGGCCAGGGGTGAGTGAAAAACTGTTTTTT.

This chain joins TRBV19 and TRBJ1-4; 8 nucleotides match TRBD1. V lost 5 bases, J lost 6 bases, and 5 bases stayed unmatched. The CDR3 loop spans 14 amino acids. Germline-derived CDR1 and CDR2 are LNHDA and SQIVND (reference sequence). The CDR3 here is CASSPGGKDEKLFF. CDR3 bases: TGTGCCAGTAGTCCAGGGGGCAAAGATGAAAAACTGTTTTTT.

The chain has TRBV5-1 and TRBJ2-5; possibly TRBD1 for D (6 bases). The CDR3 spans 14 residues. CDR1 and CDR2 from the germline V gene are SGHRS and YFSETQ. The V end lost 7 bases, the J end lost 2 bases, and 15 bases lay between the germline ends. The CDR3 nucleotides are TGCGCCAGCTCCAGGGACACTAGACAAGAGACCCAGTACTTC. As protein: CASSRDTRQETQYF.

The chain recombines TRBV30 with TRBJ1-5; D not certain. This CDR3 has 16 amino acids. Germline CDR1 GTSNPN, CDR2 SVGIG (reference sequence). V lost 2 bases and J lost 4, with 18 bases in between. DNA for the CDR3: TGTGCCTGGAGTCCTCTTCGGGGTTTAGGGAATCAGCCCCAGCATTTT. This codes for CAWSPLRGLGNQPQHF.

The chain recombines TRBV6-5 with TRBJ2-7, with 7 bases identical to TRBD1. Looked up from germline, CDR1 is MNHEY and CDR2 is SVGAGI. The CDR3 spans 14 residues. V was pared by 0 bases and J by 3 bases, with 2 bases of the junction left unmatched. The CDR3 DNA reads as TGTGCCAGCAGTTACTCGGGACAGTTCTACGAGCAGTACTTC. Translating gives CASSYSGQFYEQYF.

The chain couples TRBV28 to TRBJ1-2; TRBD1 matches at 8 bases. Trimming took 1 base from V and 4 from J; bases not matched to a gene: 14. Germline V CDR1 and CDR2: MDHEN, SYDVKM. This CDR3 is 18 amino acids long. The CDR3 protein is CASSLFITGGGKGYGYTF. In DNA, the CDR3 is TGTGCCAGCAGTTTATTCATAACAGGGGGTGGTAAGGGCTATGGCTACACCTTC.

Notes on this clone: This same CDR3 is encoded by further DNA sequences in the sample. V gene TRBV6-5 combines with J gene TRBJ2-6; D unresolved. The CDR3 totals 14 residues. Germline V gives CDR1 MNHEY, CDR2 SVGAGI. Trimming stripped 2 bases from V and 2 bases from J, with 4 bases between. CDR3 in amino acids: CASSYVAGANVLTF. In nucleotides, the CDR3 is TGTGCCAGCAGTTACGTCGCTGGGGCCAACGTCCTGACTTTC.

The CDR3 region has the DNA TGTGCCAGCAGTGAAGAGGACAGCGTCCTGACTTTC. Translation gives CASSEEDSVLTF. The rearrangement uses TRBV2 and TRBJ2-6; perhaps TRBD1 as D (6 bases). CDR1 and CDR2 (germline): SNHLY, FYNNEI. V was shortened by 1 base and J by 12 bases, with 7 bases between the two germline ends. The CDR3 sequence is 12 residues long.

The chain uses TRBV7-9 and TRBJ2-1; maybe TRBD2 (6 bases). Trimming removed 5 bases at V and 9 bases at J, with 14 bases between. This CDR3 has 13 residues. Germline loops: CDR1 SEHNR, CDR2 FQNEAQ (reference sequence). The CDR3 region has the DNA TGTGCCAGCAGCCGTTCTAGCGAACGTGAGCAGTTCTTC. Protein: CASSRSSEREQFF.

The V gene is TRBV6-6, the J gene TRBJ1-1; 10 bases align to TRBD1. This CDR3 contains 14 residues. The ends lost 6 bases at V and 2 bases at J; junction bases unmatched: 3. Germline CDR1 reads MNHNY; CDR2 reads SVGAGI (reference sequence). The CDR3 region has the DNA TGTGCCAGCAGCCCGACAGGGGGCAACACTGAAGCTTTCTTT. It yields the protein CASSPTGGNTEAFF.

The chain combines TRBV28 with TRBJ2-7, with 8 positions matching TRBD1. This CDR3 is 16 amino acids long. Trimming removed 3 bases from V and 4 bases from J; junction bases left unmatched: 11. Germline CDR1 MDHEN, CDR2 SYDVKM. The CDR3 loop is CASSFYSVDRGYEQYF. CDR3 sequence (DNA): TGTGCCAGCAGTTTTTATTCTGTTGACAGGGGATACGAGCAGTACTTC.

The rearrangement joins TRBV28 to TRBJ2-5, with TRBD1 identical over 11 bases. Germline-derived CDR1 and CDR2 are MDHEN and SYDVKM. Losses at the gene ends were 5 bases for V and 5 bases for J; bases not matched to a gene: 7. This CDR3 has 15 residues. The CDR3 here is CASSLGQGALETQYF. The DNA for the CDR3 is TGTGCCAGCAGTCTCGGACAGGGGGCATTGGAGACCCAGTACTTC.

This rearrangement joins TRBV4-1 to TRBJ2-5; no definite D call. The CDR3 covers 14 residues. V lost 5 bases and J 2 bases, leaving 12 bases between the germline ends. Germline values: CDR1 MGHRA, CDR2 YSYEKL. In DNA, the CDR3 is TGCGCCAGCAGCGAACCTACTTGGCAAGAGACCCAGTACTTC. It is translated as CASSEPTWQETQYF.

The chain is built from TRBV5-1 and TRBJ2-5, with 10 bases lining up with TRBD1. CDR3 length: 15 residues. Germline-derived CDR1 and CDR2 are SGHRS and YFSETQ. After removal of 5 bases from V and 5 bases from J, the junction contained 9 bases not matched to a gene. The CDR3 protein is CASRFRGQGPETQYF. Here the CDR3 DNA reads TGCGCCAGCAGATTCCGGGGACAGGGGCCGGAGACCCAGTACTTC.

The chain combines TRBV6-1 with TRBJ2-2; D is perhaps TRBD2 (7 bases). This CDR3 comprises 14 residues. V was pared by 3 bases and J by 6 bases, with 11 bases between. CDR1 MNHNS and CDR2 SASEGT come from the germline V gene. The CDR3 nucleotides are TGTGCCAGCAGTGACGGAGGGGGGGCCGGGGAGCTGTTTTTT. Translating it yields CASSDGGGAGELFF.

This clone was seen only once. CDR3 DNA sequence: TGTGCCAGCAGGGTAGACAGGGGTCTGCTCTCTGGGGCCAACGTCCTGACTTTC. This gives the protein CASRVDRGLLSGANVLTF. The chain recombines TRBV7-9 with TRBJ2-6; TRBD1 aligns across 8 bases. The trim removed 6 bases at V and 0 bases at J, leaving 10 bases unmatched. CDR3 size: 18 residues. The germline V gene has CDR1 SEHNR and CDR2 FQNEAQ (reference sequence).

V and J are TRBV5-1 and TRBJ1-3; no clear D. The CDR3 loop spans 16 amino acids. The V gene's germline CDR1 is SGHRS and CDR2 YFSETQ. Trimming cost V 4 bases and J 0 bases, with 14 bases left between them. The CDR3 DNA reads TGCGCCAGCAGCCCAACCGAGGTTGGCTCTGGAAACACCATATATTTT. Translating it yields CASSPTEVGSGNTIYF.

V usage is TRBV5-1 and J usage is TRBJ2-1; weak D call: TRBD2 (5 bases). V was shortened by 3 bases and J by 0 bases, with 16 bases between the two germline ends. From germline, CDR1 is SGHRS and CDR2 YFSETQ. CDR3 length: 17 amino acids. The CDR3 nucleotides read TGCGCCAGCAGCTCATTCGAATTGGGGAGCTCCTACAATGAGCAGTTCTTC. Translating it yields CASSSFELGSSYNEQFF.

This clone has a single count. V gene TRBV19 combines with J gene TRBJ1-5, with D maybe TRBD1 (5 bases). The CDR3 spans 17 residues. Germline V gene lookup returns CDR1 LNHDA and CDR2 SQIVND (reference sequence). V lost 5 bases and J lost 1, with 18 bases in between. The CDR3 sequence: CASSPRGGPRSNQPQHF. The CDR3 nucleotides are TGTGCCAGTAGTCCCCGCGGGGGACCGAGGAGCAATCAGCCCCAGCATTTT.

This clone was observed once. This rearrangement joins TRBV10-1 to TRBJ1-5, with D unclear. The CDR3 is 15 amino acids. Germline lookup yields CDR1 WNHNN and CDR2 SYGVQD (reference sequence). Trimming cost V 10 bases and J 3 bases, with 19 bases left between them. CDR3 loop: CANRRGDESNQPQHF. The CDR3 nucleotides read TGCGCCAACCGCAGAGGTGATGAATCCAATCAGCCCCAGCATTTT.

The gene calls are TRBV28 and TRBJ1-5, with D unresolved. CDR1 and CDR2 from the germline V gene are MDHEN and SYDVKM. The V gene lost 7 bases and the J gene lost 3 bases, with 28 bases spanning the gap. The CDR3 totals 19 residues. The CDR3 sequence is CASNGWIGGDSPLNQPQHF. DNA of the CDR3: TGTGCCAGCAACGGCTGGATCGGCGGTGACTCCCCTCTCAATCAGCCCCAGCATTTT.

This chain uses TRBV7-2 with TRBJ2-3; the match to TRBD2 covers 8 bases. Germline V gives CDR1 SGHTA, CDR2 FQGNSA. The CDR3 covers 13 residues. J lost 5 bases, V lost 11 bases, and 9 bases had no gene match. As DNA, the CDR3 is TGTGCCTCGAGGCGGGAGGCAGTAGATACGCAGTATTTT. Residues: CASRREAVDTQYF. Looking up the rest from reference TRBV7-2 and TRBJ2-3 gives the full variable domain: GAGVSQSPSNKVTEKGKDVELRCDPISGHTALYWYRQSLGQGLEFLIYFQGNSAPDKSGLPSDRFSAERTGGSVSTLTIQRTQQEDSAVYLCASRREAVDTQYFGPGTRLTVL.

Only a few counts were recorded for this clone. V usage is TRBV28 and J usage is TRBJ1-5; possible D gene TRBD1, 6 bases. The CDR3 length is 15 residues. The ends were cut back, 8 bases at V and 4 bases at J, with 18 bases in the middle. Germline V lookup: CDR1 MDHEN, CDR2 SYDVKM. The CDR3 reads CASLSTGWGNQPQHF. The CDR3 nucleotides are TGTGCCAGCCTCTCCACAGGGTGGGGAAATCAGCCCCAGCATTTT.

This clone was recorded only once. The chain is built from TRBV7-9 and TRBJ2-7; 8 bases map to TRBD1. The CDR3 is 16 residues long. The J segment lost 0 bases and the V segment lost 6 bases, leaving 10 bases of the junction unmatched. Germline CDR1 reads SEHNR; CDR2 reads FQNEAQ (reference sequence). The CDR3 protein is CASRGGQGGHSYEQYF. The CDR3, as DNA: TGTGCCAGCAGGGGAGGACAGGGTGGACACTCCTACGAGCAGTACTTC. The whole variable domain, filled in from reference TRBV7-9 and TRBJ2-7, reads DTGVSQNPRHKITKRGQNVTFRCDPISEHNRLYWYRQTLGQGPEFLTYFQNEAQLEKSRLLSDRFSAERPKGSFSTLEIQRTEQGDSAMYLCASRGGQGGHSYEQYFGPGTRLTVT.

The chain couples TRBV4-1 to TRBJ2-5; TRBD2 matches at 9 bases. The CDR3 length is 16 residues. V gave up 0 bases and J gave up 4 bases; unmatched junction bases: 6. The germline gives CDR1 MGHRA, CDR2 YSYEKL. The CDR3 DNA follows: TGCGCCAGCAGCCAAGATTCGCGGGAGGGCCCAGAGACCCAGTACTTC. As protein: CASSQDSREGPETQYF.

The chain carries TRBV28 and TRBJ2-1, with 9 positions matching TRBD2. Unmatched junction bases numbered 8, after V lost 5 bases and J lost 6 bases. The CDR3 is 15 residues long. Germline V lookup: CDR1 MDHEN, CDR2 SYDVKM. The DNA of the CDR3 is TGTGCCAGCAGTCTCGTAGCGGGAGTTATCAATGAGCAGTTCTTC. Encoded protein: CASSLVAGVINEQFF. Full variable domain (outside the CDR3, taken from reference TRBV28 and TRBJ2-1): DVKVTQSSRYLVKRTGEKVFLECVQDMDHENMFWYRQDPGLGLRLIYFSYDVKMKEKGDIPEGYSVSREKKERFSLILESASTNQTSMYLCASSLVAGVINEQFFGPGTRLTVL.